This TCR beta chain was identified in a study of blood T cell repertoires in COVID-19. There are 14 residues in the CDR3. Germline V gives CDR1 SGHRS, CDR2 YFSETQ. V was shortened by 0 bases and J by 4 bases, with 10 bases between the two germline ends. Source study methods: The authors estimated nucleated cell counts from reference gene primer amplification. Profiled with immunoSEQ multiplex PCR; TCRdb holds only in-frame clones, not every one. The V and J calls and the clone size are those of that table, but D and trimming were determined from the DNA. The repertoire holds more than 70,000 clones, with about nine tenths as singletons.

The sample consisted of peripheral blood. This receptor was obtained from an elderly woman with acute or convalescent COVID-19. The chain joins TRBV5-1 to TRBJ1-1, with D possibly matching TRBD1 (5 bases). The CDR3 spells CASSLDQGFTEAFF. CDR3 coding DNA: TGCGCCAGCAGCTTGGACCAGGGCTTCACTGAAGCTTTCTTT.